These T cell receptor beta chains were read from a single sample in a study of cytomegalovirus exposure and HLA in healthy donors. Produced via immunoSEQ multiplex PCR; TCRdb's table is partial and in-frame only. This repertoire shows about 140,000 clones, around 86% found once; its top ten account for 1.2%. Source material: PBMCs. The source of these receptors is a female donor in good health and CMV-seronegative. Each CDR3 is given with its conserved first and last residue. Each record gives: J gene, clone size, V gene, D gene, CDR3 protein, CDR3 DNA. The D gene is left open where the match is weak. Only some rows state a clone size, as once, few, many or a class for expanded clones.

TRBJ1-1,.,TRBV6-5,.,CASSYFGGTEAFF,TGTGCCAGCAGTTACTTCGGGGGGACTGAAGCTTTCTTT
TRBJ2-1,.,TRBV28,TRBD2,CASSLGIAGGSGDEQFF,TGTGCCAGCAGTTTAGGTATAGCGGGAGGGTCTGGGGATGAGCAGTTCTTC
TRBJ1-1,.,TRBV5-1,TRBD1,CASSATGTGGTEAFF,TGCGCCAGCAGCGCTACCGGGACAGGGGGCACTGAAGCTTTCTTT
TRBJ1-1,.,TRBV29-1,.,CSAATLNTEAFF,TGCAGCGCCGCGACTCTTAACACTGAAGCTTTCTTT
TRBJ2-7,.,TRBV5-4,TRBD1,CASRADPGQGNEQYF,TGTGCCAGCAGGGCCGATCCGGGACAGGGGAACGAGCAGTACTTC
TRBJ2-7,.,TRBV5-6,.,CASSLPNSYEQYF,TGTGCCAGCAGCTTGCCTAACTCCTACGAGCAGTACTTC
TRBJ1-5,few,TRBV5-5,.,CASSRGGDNQPQHF,TGTGCCAGCAGCAGGGGAGGGGATAATCAGCCCCAGCATTTT
TRBJ2-7,.,TRBV19,.,CASSLGGYEQYF,TGTGCCAGTAGCCTAGGGGGCTACGAGCAGTACTTC
TRBJ2-1,.,TRBV5-1,TRBD2,CASSLWEGGYNEQFF,TGCGCCAGCAGCTTGTGGGAGGGAGGATACAATGAGCAGTTCTTC
TRBJ1-1,.,TRBV29-1,TRBD1,CSVRTGGTEAFF,TGCAGCGTCCGTACAGGGGGGACTGAAGCTTTCTTT
TRBJ2-6,.,TRBV5-6,TRBD1,CATGDRQSGANVLTF,TGTGCCACAGGGGACAGGCAATCTGGGGCCAACGTCCTGACTTTC
TRBJ1-1,.,TRBV10-2,TRBD1,CASSPQGGNTEAFF,TGCGCCAGCAGCCCACAGGGGGGGAACACTGAAGCTTTCTTT
TRBJ2-7,.,TRBV6-5,.,CASSIQGEQYF,TGTGCCAGCAGTATACAGGGCGAGCAGTACTTC
TRBJ1-5,.,TRBV5-8,.,CASSLNLGPRGNQPQHF,TGTGCCAGCAGCTTGAATTTGGGGCCAAGGGGCAATCAGCCCCAGCATTTT
TRBJ2-3,.,TRBV30,TRBD2,CAWSVLAGARTQYF,TGTGCCTGGAGTGTACTAGCGGGAGCGCGTACGCAGTATTTT
TRBJ2-5,.,TRBV5-6,.,CASTVAGGETQYF,TGTGCCAGCACCGTTGCGGGTGGGGAGACCCAGTACTTC
TRBJ2-3,.,TRBV2,TRBD2,CASSPGLAKDTQYF,TGTGCCAGCAGTCCGGGACTAGCTAAAGATACGCAGTATTTT
TRBJ2-1,.,TRBV30,TRBD2,CAWSVLAGLVWDEQFF,TGTGCCTGGAGTGTACTAGCGGGATTGGTTTGGGATGAGCAGTTCTTC
TRBJ2-5,.,TRBV7-6,TRBD1,CASSPGQAVETQYF,TGTGCCAGCAGCCCTGGACAGGCGGTAGAGACCCAGTACTTC
TRBJ1-2,once,TRBV30,.,CAWSAVGANYGYTF,TGTGCCTGGAGCGCCGTAGGGGCCAACTATGGCTACACCTTC
TRBJ1-4,few,TRBV5-1,.,CASSFDIINEKLFF,TGCGCCAGCAGTTTTGACATCATTAATGAAAAACTGTTTTTT
TRBJ1-1,.,TRBV29-1,.,CSVEVEAGPMNTEAFF,TGCAGCGTTGAAGTGGAGGCAGGCCCCATGAACACTGAAGCTTTCTTT
TRBJ1-5,.,TRBV28,TRBD1,CASPPRTGDNQPQHF,TGTGCCAGTCCCCCTCGGACAGGGGATAATCAGCCCCAGCATTTT
TRBJ1-1,.,TRBV5-6,.,CASSWGGMNTEAFF,TGTGCCAGCAGCTGGGGGGGGATGAACACTGAAGCTTTCTTT
TRBJ1-4,once,TRBV9,TRBD1,CASSTQGANEKLFF,TGTGCCAGCAGCACCCAGGGGGCTAATGAAAAACTGTTTTTT
TRBJ2-7,.,TRBV6-5,TRBD2,CASSYAAGGAYEQYF,TGTGCCAGCAGTTACGCAGCGGGAGGGGCCTACGAGCAGTACTTC
TRBJ2-7,.,TRBV6-5,.,CASSYSLGETAYEQYF,TGTGCCAGCAGTTACTCCTTAGGCGAGACAGCCTACGAGCAGTACTTC
TRBJ1-5,.,TRBV7-2,.,CASSLQANQPQHF,TGTGCCAGCAGCTTACAAGCCAATCAGCCCCAGCATTTT
TRBJ2-1,.,TRBV5-8,TRBD2,CASSFSAGNNEQFF,TGTGCCAGCAGCTTTTCAGCGGGAAACAATGAGCAGTTCTTC
TRBJ2-7,.,TRBV4-1,TRBD2,CASSHLAGPTYEQYF,TGCGCCAGCAGCCACCTAGCGGGACCAACCTACGAGCAGTACTTC
TRBJ1-2,.,TRBV28,.,CASSRYRDTLGYTF,TGTGCCAGCAGTCGCTACAGGGATACCTTAGGCTACACCTTC
TRBJ1-5,few,TRBV6-1,.,CASSEMETGQPQHF,TGTGCCAGCAGTGAAATGGAGACAGGTCAGCCCCAGCATTTT
TRBJ2-2,.,TRBV5-1,.,CASSLAGSVQELFF,TGCGCCAGCAGCTTGGCCGGGAGCGTACAGGAGCTGTTTTTT
TRBJ2-7,.,TRBV10-1,TRBD2,CASSELAGSYEQYF,TGCGCCAGCAGTGAGCTAGCGGGCTCCTACGAGCAGTACTTC
TRBJ2-3,.,TRBV28,.,CASSFLGQTSTDTQYF,TGTGCCAGCAGTTTCCTTGGTCAGACTAGCACAGATACGCAGTATTTT
TRBJ1-1,once,TRBV27,.,CASSIGVGAFGTEAFF,TGTGCCAGCAGCATAGGGGTAGGGGCGTTCGGCACTGAAGCTTTCTTT
TRBJ1-4,.,TRBV27,.,CASSPRQASNEKLFF,TGTGCCAGCAGTCCCAGACAGGCCTCTAATGAAAAACTGTTTTTT
TRBJ1-3,.,TRBV2,.,CASWTGGNTIYF,TGTGCCAGCTGGACGGGGGGAAACACCATATATTTT
TRBJ2-2,.,TRBV11-3,TRBD2,CASSLVLAGGTGELFF,TGTGCCAGCAGCTTAGTTCTAGCGGGAGGTACCGGGGAGCTGTTTTTT
TRBJ2-1,few,TRBV7-3,TRBD2,CASSLRTSAYNEQFF,TGTGCCAGCAGTCTGCGGACTAGCGCCTACAATGAGCAGTTCTTC
TRBJ1-5,.,TRBV6-1,TRBD1,CASSVNRGRNSNQPQHF,TGTGCCAGCAGTGTAAACAGGGGTCGTAATAGCAATCAGCCCCAGCATTTT
TRBJ2-1,once,TRBV29-1,TRBD1,CSVGAGGGEQFF,TGCAGCGTTGGGGCAGGGGGCGGTGAGCAGTTCTTC
TRBJ1-1,few,TRBV6-5,TRBD1,CASRLFDRGAEAFF,TGTGCCAGCAGACTCTTCGACAGGGGAGCTGAAGCTTTCTTT
TRBJ2-3,once,TRBV5-6,.,CASRLTSTDTQYF,TGTGCCAGCAGGCTGACTAGCACAGATACGCAGTATTTT
TRBJ1-1,.,TRBV28,TRBD1,CASNQGGTKVNTEAFF,TGTGCCAGCAACCAAGGGGGCACAAAAGTGAACACTGAAGCTTTCTTT